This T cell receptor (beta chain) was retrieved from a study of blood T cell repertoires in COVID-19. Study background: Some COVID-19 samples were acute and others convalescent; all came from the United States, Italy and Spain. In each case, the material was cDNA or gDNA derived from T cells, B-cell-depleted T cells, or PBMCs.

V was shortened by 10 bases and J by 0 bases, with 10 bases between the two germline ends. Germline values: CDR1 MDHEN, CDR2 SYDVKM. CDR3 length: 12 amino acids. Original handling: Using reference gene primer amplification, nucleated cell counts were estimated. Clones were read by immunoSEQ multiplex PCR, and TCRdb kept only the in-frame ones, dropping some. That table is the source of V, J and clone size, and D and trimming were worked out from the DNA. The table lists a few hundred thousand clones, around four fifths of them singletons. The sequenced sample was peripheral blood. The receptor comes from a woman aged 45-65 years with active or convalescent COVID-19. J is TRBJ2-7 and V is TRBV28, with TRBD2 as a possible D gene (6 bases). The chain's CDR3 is CAIRTNSYEQYF. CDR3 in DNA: TGTGCCATTCGGACTAACTCCTACGAGCAGTACTTC.